This TCR beta chain is from a study of blood T cell repertoires in COVID-19. Source study methods: Using reference gene primer amplification, nucleated cell counts were estimated. Method: immunoSEQ multiplex PCR; TCRdb's copy keeps in-frame clones and lacks some. The D gene and trimming were derived from the DNA, and the V and J assignments and clone size from that table. Altogether about 480,000 clones are present, approximately 88% being singletons, with the ten largest covering about 2%. CDR1 is SEHNR and CDR2 is FQNEAQ in the germline V gene (reference sequence). V lost 2 bases, J lost 2 bases, and 0 bases stayed unmatched. The CDR3 is 15 residues long. As to this clone: Other DNA sequences in this sample translate to the same CDR3.

The chain is built from TRBV7-9 and TRBJ2-1, with 10 bases lining up with TRBD2. The clonotype was recovered from a woman in her thirties or forties who had recovered from COVID-19. The sequencing sample was made of PBMCs or T cells enriched from blood (not recorded which). CDR3 DNA: TGTGCCAGCAGCTTAAGCGGGAGGGCCTACAATGAGCAGTTCTTC. This codes for CASSLSGRAYNEQFF.